This T cell receptor beta chain was found in a study of T cell changes during pregnancy in multiple sclerosis. The method was immunoSEQ multiplex PCR; TCRdb's version includes in-frame clones alone and lacks a portion of them. The sample lists 68,000 or so clones, approximately 90% occurring once. Germline CDR1 and CDR2: SGDLS and YYNGEE. CDR3 length: 18 residues. Trimming removed 1 base from V and 0 bases from J; junction bases left unmatched: 9. The receptor was isolated from a female donor in good health, enrolled as a control in a pregnancy study. This sequence joins TRBV9 and TRBJ2-2; the match to TRBD2 covers 7 bases. Material: peripheral blood, obtained in the second trimester of pregnancy. The CDR3 protein is CASSVSRLAEANTGELFF. The CDR3 DNA reads as TGTGCCAGCAGCGTAAGTCGGCTAGCGGAGGCGAACACCGGGGAGCTGTTTTTT.